Below are 18 T cell receptor beta chains sequenced from a single sample in a study of blood T cell repertoires in COVID-19. Using immunoSEQ multiplex PCR, the repertoire was profiled, and TCRdb retains in-frame clones only, with some absent. In the table there are about 150,000 clones, roughly 84% of which are singletons. The sequencing input was peripheral blood. Receptor source: a woman aged 55-70 years with acute or convalescent COVID-19.

The CDR3 protein is CASSQDLRGAEAFF. DNA of the CDR3: TGTGCCAGCAGCCAAGATCTCAGGGGCGCTGAAGCTTTCTTT. The rearrangement uses TRBV3-1 (or the pseudogene TRBV3-2) and TRBJ1-1; D possibly corresponds to TRBD1 (6 bases). Trimming stripped 0 bases from V and 6 bases from J, with 11 bases between. CDR3 length equals 14 residues. Germline CDR1 LGHDT, CDR2 YNNKEL (reference sequence).

V gene TRBV5-1 combines with J gene TRBJ1-5, with 10 bases matching TRBD1. J was trimmed by 7 bases and V by 0 bases; bases with no gene match: 7. Germline V CDR1 and CDR2: SGHRS, YFSETQ. This CDR3 region has 16 residues. The CDR3 coding sequence is TGCGCCAGCAGCTTGGGGACGACAGGGGGCGGGCAGCCCCAGCATTTT. It encodes CASSLGTTGGGQPQHF.

The chain couples TRBV5-1 to TRBJ1-2, with D tentatively TRBD1 (6 bases). V gave up 4 bases and J gave up 6 bases, with 25 bases separating them. The CDR3 is made up of 17 amino acids. Looked up from germline, CDR1 is SGHRS and CDR2 is YFSETQ. The CDR3 loop is CASSDTGRAQGFHGYTF. The CDR3 bases are TGCGCCAGCAGCGATACAGGGAGAGCCCAGGGGTTTCATGGCTACACCTTC.

This chain links TRBV23-1 with TRBJ2-2, with 8 bases aligning to TRBD1. TRBV23-1 is treated as an ORF (open reading frame) with a function not yet certain. The CDR3 spans 18 residues. V lost 0 bases and J lost 2; bases outside the gene matches: 8. CDR3 sequence (DNA): TGCGCCAGCAGTCAATCGGAGGTCAGGGGGCCCAACACCGGGGAGCTGTTTTTT. Amino acids: CASSQSEVRGPNTGELFF.

The chain combines TRBV27 with TRBJ1-5; no clear D. This CDR3 region has 15 residues. V was cut by 5 bases and J by 0 bases, with 11 bases left in between. Germline CDR1 and CDR2: MNHEY and SMNVEV (reference sequence). In nucleotides, the CDR3 is TGTGCCAGCAGTATCAATTCAAATAGCAATCAGCCCCAGCATTTT. It yields the protein CASSINSNSNQPQHF.

The rearrangement joins TRBV11-2 to TRBJ2-5, with a weak D call TRBD2 (5 bases). This CDR3 is built from 13 residues. With 8 bases removed from V and 5 bases from J, the gap between germline ends came to 15 bases. The germline V gene has CDR1 SGHAT and CDR2 FQNNGV. CDR3 bases: TGTGCCAGCGTCAAGGCCGGGGTTGAGACCCAGTACTTC. This sequence encodes CASVKAGVETQYF.

The J gene is TRBJ2-7, the V gene TRBV27, with 10 bases fitting TRBD1. This CDR3 contains 14 residues. CDR1 is MNHEY and CDR2 is SMNVEV in the germline V gene (reference sequence). The J segment lost 2 bases and the V segment lost 5 bases, leaving 3 bases of the junction unmatched. In DNA form, the CDR3 reads TGTGCCAGCAGTCCAGACAGGGGGCCCTACGAGCAGTACTTC. Its translation: CASSPDRGPYEQYF.

The V gene is TRBV7-2, the J gene TRBJ2-5; 9 bases align to TRBD2. The V gene end was trimmed by 1 base and the J gene end by 5 bases; junction bases not matched to a gene: 8. The V gene's germline CDR1 is SGHTA and CDR2 FQGNSA. CDR3 length: 16 amino acids. In DNA, the CDR3 is TGTGCCAGCAGCTTAGTACGGCGGGGGGGCCAGGAGACCCAGTACTTC. This codes for CASSLVRRGGQETQYF. Full variable domain (missing parts from reference TRBV7-2 and TRBJ2-5): GAGVSQSPSNKVTEKGKDVELRCDPISGHTALYWYRQSLGQGLEFLIYFQGNSAPDKSGLPSDRFSAERTGGSVSTLTIQRTQQEDSAVYLCASSLVRRGGQETQYFGPGTRLLVL.

This chain links TRBV6-6 with TRBJ2-5; 9 positions agree with TRBD2. The CDR3 runs 15 residues. Germline V lookup: CDR1 MNHNY, CDR2 SVGAGI (reference sequence). V dropped 8 bases and J dropped 7; count of bases not matched to a gene: 14. CDR3 sequence (DNA): TGTGCCAGCCTGACGGCTAGCGGGGTGAGCGGGACCCAGTACTTC. Its protein product is CASLTASGVSGTQYF.

The chain carries TRBV6-6 and TRBJ1-1, with TRBD1 matching 8 bases. The germline V gene encodes CDR1 MNHNY and CDR2 SVGAGI (reference sequence). CDR3 length equals 15 residues. V lost 3 bases and J lost 0; bases outside the gene matches: 3. CDR3 loop: CASSYGQGVNTEAFF. The CDR3 DNA follows: TGTGCCAGCAGTTATGGACAGGGCGTGAACACTGAAGCTTTCTTT.

V gene TRBV6-4 combines with J gene TRBJ1-3; no definite D call. This CDR3 is 15 amino acids long. V lost 0 bases to trimming and J lost 4 bases, with 10 bases between them. CDR1 is MRHNA, CDR2 SNTAGT, per germline. This CDR3 reads CASSDSRLVGNTIYF. Written as DNA, the CDR3 is TGTGCCAGCAGTGACTCGCGGTTGGTAGGAAACACCATATATTTT.

This sequence joins TRBV28 and TRBJ1-5; the match to TRBD1 covers 10 bases. V was pared by 7 bases and J by 7 bases, with 10 bases of the junction left unmatched. The CDR3 extends over 15 amino acids. Looked up from germline, CDR1 is MDHEN and CDR2 is SYDVKM. CDR3 nucleotide sequence: TGTGCCAGCAAAGGACAGGGGGATTTAGGGCAGCCCCAGCATTTT. It specifies CASKGQGDLGQPQHF.

This rearrangement joins TRBV6-6 to TRBJ2-2; 7 positions agree with TRBD1. V lost 5 bases, J lost 1 base, and 4 bases stayed unmatched. The CDR3 consists of 15 residues. Germline values: CDR1 MNHNY, CDR2 SVGAGI (reference sequence). In DNA form, the CDR3 reads TGTGCCAGCAGTGCCGGACAGGTGAACACCGGGGAGCTGTTTTTT. Translating it yields CASSAGQVNTGELFF.

The chain carries TRBV6-5 and TRBJ1-5; D remains ambiguous. CDR1 is MNHEY, CDR2 SVGAGI, per germline. This CDR3 is 13 amino acids long. V lost 4 bases, J lost 1 base, and 5 bases lay in between. CDR3 amino acids: CASSSQSNQPQHF. The CDR3 DNA reads TGTGCCAGCAGTTCCCAGAGCAATCAGCCCCAGCATTTT.

This clone came up a few times. One end of the junction does not line up with germline, which may come from a read error. The chain is built from TRBV15 and TRBJ1-1, with D possibly being TRBD1 (5 bases). CDR1 LNHNV and CDR2 YYDKDF come from the germline V gene (reference sequence). This CDR3 has 12 residues. This CDR3 reads CATDPGNAEAFF. The CDR3 DNA is TGTGCCACAGATCCAGGGAACGCTGAAGCTTTCTTT.

In the case of this clone: Other DNA sequences in the same sample also yield this CDR3. This chain connects TRBV28 to TRBJ1-1; TRBD1 is a possible D gene (6 bases). CDR3 length: 14 residues. V was shortened by 5 bases and J by 1 base, with 11 bases between the two germline ends. Germline CDR1 MDHEN, CDR2 SYDVKM. For the CDR3, the DNA is TGTGCCAGCAGTCTAGGACAGACGAACACTGAAGCTTTCTTT. Encoded protein: CASSLGQTNTEAFF.

This clone was observed a single time. This chain joins TRBV7-9 and TRBJ1-1, with D tentatively TRBD1 (5 bases). The CDR3 spans 11 residues. CDR1 is SEHNR, CDR2 FQNEAQ, per germline (reference sequence). The germline V and J ends were trimmed by 3 bases and 11 bases, with 10 bases remaining between them. In DNA form, the CDR3 reads TGTGCCAGCAGCTTGACAGTGGGGGCTTTCTTT. This sequence encodes CASSLTVGAFF.

The V call is TRBV21-1, the J call TRBJ2-6; TRBD1, the table's D call, was not compared with the DNA. TRBV21-1 is deemed a pseudogene. The CDR3 loop spans 20 amino acids. The CDR3: CASSTGTGACPSSGANVLTF. The CDR3 DNA sequence: TGTGCCAGCAGCACTGGGACAGGGGCTTGCCCTAGCTCTGGGGCCAACGTCCTGACTTTC.